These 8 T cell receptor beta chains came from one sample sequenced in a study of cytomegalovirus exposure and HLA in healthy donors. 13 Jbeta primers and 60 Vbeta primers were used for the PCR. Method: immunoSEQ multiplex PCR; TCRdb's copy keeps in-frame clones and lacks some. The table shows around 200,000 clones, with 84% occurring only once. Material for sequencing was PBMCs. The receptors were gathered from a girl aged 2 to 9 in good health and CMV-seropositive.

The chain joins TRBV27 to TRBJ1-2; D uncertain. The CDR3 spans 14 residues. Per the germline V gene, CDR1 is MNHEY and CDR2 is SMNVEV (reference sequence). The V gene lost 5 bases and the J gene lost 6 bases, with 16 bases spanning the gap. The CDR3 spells CASSAGSRVDGYTF. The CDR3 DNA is TGTGCCAGCAGTGCTGGGAGTCGGGTGGATGGCTACACCTTC.

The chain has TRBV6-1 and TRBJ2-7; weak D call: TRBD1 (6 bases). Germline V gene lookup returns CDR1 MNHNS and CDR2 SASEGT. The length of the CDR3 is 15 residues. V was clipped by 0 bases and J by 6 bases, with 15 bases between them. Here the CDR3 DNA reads TGTGCCAGCAGTGAAGCTACAGGGATCCTTTTCGAGCAGTACTTC. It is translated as CASSEATGILFEQYF.

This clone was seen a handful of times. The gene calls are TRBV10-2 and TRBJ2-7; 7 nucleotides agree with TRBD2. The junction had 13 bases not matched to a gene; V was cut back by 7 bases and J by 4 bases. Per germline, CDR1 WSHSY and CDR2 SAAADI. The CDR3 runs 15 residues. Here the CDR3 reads CASTPGGGRQYEQYF. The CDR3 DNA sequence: TGCGCCAGCACCCCCGGCGGCGGGAGACAGTACGAGCAGTACTTC.

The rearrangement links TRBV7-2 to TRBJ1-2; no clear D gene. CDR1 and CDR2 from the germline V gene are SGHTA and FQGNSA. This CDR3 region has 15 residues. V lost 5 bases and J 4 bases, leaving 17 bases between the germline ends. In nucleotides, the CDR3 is TGTGCCAGCAGCCCGTCCATCGTGGAGGGCTATGGCTACACCTTC. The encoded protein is CASSPSIVEGYGYTF.

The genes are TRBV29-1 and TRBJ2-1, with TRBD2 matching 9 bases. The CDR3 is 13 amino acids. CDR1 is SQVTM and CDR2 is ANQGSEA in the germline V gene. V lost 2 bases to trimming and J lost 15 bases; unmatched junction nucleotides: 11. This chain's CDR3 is CSVERPLSGGRFF. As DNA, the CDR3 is TGCAGCGTTGAACGCCCCCTGAGCGGGGGGCGGTTCTTC.

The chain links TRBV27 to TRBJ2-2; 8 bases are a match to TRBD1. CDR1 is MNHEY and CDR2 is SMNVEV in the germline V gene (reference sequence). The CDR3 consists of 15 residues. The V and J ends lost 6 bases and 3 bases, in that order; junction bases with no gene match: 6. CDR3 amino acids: CASRRTGTDTGELFF. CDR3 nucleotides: TGTGCCAGCAGAAGGACAGGGACGGACACCGGGGAGCTGTTTTTT.

The CDR3 reads CASSQVSGGAITGELFF. CDR3 DNA: TGTGCCAGCAGCCAAGTTTCCGGGGGGGCCATAACCGGGGAGCTGTTTTTT. The chain couples TRBV4-2 to TRBJ2-2; 8 bases are shared with TRBD2. The CDR3 contains 17 residues. V lost 1 base, J lost 5 bases, and 9 bases stayed unmatched. The germline gives CDR1 LGHNA, CDR2 YNFKEQ.

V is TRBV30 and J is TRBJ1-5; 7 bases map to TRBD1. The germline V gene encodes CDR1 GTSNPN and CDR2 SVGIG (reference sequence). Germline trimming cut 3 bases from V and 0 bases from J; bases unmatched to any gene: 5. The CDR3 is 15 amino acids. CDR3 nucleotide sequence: TGTGCCTGGAGCCCTGGGGACAGTAGCAATCAGCCCCAGCATTTT. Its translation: CAWSPGDSSNQPQHF. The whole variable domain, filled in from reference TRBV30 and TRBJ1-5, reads SQTIHQWPATLVQPVGSPLSLECTVEGTSNPNLYWYRQAAGRGLQLLFYSVGIGQISSEVPQNLSASRPQDRQFILSSKKLLLSDSGFYLCAWSPGDSSNQPQHFGDGTRLSIL.